These 13 T cell receptor beta chains were all obtained from the same sample, sequenced in a study of CD8 T cells in ankylosing spondylitis. TCRdb called the 5' RACE reads again in MiXCR, with one record for every CDR3 protein. This sample has fewer than 180,000 distinct CDR3 sequences; 40% to 50% occur once, and the top ten carry around 15%. Source material: synovial fluid, either unsorted or a sorted T cell fraction (not recorded which). The receptor source for this set is a male donor with ankylosing spondylitis.

This clonotype was observed a handful of times. CDR3 DNA sequence: TGTGCCAGCAGCCCCGGGACGGCAGAAGCTTTCTTT. Encoded protein: CASSPGTAEAFF. V is TRBV7-9 and J is TRBJ1-1, with a possible D match to TRBD1 (5 bases). CDR3 size: 12 residues. The germline V gene has CDR1 SEHNR and CDR2 FQNEAQ (reference sequence). The V end lost 5 bases, the J end lost 8 bases, and 12 bases lay between the germline ends.

As regards this clonotype: The CDR3 carries no conserved terminal phenylalanine or tryptophan, so it likely arises from a read error. The genes are TRBV7-8 and TRBJ1-1; possible D gene TRBD1, 6 bases. V dropped 3 bases and J dropped 2 bases, with 10 bases sitting between them. The CDR3 extends over 14 amino acids. CDR1 and CDR2 (germline): SGHVS, FQNEAQ. CDR3 loop: CASSLWTANTEAFV. For the CDR3, the DNA is TGTGCCAGCAGCTTGTGGACAGCCAACACTGAAGCTTTCGTT.

The chain employs TRBV12-3 or TRBV12-4 and TRBJ2-3; unclear D gene. The V gene lost 2 bases and the J gene lost 1 base, with 7 bases spanning the gap. The CDR3 length is 14 residues. Here the CDR3 reads CASSLPSGTDTQYF. In DNA, the CDR3 is TGTGCCAGCAGTTTACCCAGCGGCACAGATACGCAGTATTTT.

The gene calls are TRBV20-1 and TRBJ1-5; the D gene is possibly TRBD1 (5 bases). Germline loops: CDR1 DFQATT, CDR2 SNEGSKA (reference sequence). Trimming stripped 0 bases from V and 6 bases from J, with 18 bases between. This CDR3 is 16 amino acids long. The CDR3 loop reads CSARDSGRPGGQPQHF. CDR3 nucleotides: TGCAGTGCTAGAGATTCAGGGAGACCGGGGGGTCAGCCCCAGCATTTT.

This clonotype was observed a few times. CDR3 in amino acids: CASSLTEGGAEGYTF. The DNA of the CDR3 is TGTGCCAGCAGCCTTACGGAGGGGGGGGCGGAAGGCTACACCTTC. The chain combines TRBV6-1 with TRBJ1-2, with a possible D match to TRBD1 (6 bases). CDR3 size: 15 residues. Germline-derived CDR1 and CDR2 are MNHNS and SASEGT. Between the trimmed V and J ends, which lost 6 bases and 8 bases, there was a span of 22 bases.

V and J are TRBV27 and TRBJ2-7; D remains unclear. The V gene lost 0 bases and the J gene lost 2 bases, with 11 bases spanning the gap. CDR1 is MNHEY and CDR2 is SMNVEV in the germline V gene (reference sequence). There are 15 residues in the CDR3. Here the CDR3 reads CASSLSMQLPYEQYF. The CDR3 DNA is TGTGCCAGCAGTTTATCGATGCAGTTACCCTACGAGCAGTACTTC.

The chain couples TRBV30 to TRBJ2-3; a weak D match, TRBD1 (5 bases). Germline-derived CDR1 and CDR2 are GTSNPN and SVGIG (reference sequence). The CDR3 is made up of 13 amino acids. The V end lost 3 bases, the J end lost 5 bases, and 12 bases lay between the germline ends. The CDR3: CAWSGQGGDTQYF. CDR3 nucleotides: TGTGCCTGGAGCGGGCAGGGCGGAGATACGCAGTATTTT.

The chain employs TRBV12-3 or TRBV12-4 and TRBJ2-2; 9 bases match TRBD1. Germline trimming cut 7 bases from V and 1 base from J; bases unmatched to any gene: 4. This CDR3 has 15 residues. In DNA form, the CDR3 reads TGTGCCAGCACGGGGACAGGGAGGAACACCGGGGAGCTGTTTTTT. This gives the protein CASTGTGRNTGELFF.

This clonotype was detected only a few times. V is TRBV20-1 and J is TRBJ2-3; 12 bases are shared with TRBD2. The ends lost 5 bases at V and 0 bases at J; junction bases unmatched: 3. Per the germline V gene, CDR1 is DFQATT and CDR2 is SNEGSKA (reference sequence). The CDR3 covers 15 residues. CDR3 region: CSADGLAGSTDTQYF. The CDR3 region has the DNA TGCAGTGCTGACGGACTAGCGGGAAGCACAGATACGCAGTATTTT.

This clonotype came up a few times. This chain connects TRBV4-2 to TRBJ2-1; the match to TRBD1 covers 7 bases. Germline loops: CDR1 LGHNA, CDR2 YNFKEQ. This CDR3 is 20 amino acids long. Losses at the gene ends were 2 bases for V and 3 bases for J; bases not matched to a gene: 19. CDR3 in DNA: TGTGCCAGCAGCCAACTAACCCCTGGGCTCCCCAGGGGGTTCTACAATGAGCAGTTCTTC. Translating gives CASSQLTPGLPRGFYNEQFF.

This sequence joins TRBV6-2 or TRBV6-3 and TRBJ2-1; 9 bases line up with TRBD2. V dropped 0 bases and J dropped 5; count of bases not matched to a gene: 5. The CDR3 covers 16 residues. Looked up from germline, CDR1 is MNHEY and CDR2 is SVGEGT. The CDR3 loop is CASSYSSSGTNNEQFF. The DNA of the CDR3 is TGTGCCAGCAGTTACTCGTCTAGCGGGACCAACAATGAGCAGTTCTTC.

The rearrangement links TRBV2 to TRBJ2-5; TRBD2 matches at 7 bases. Germline CDR1 is SNHLY and CDR2 is FYNNEI. After removal of 1 base from V and 4 bases from J, the junction contained 6 bases not matched to a gene. This CDR3 region has 15 residues. DNA for the CDR3: TGTGCCAGCAGTGAAGAGGTAGCGGGCGGAGAGACCCAGTACTTC. Its protein product is CASSEEVAGGETQYF.

The chain combines TRBV6-5 with TRBJ2-1; D tentatively reads TRBD1 or TRBD2 (5 bases each). Trimming removed 2 bases from V and 4 bases from J, with 15 bases in between. CDR1 MNHEY and CDR2 SVGAGI come from the germline V gene. The CDR3 has 16 amino acids. DNA of the CDR3: TGTGCCAGCAGTTACGTAGGAGCAGGGAGATACAATGAGCAGTTCTTC. This sequence encodes CASSYVGAGRYNEQFF.